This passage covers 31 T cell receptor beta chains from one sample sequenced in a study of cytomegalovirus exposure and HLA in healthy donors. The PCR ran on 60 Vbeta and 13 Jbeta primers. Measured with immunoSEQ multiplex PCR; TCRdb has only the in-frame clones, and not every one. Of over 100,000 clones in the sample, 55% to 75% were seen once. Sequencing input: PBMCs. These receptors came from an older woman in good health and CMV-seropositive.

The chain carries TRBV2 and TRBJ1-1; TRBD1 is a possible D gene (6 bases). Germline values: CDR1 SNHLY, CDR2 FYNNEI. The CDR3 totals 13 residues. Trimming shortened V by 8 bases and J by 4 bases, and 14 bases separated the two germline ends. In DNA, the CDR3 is TGTGCCAGCGCCTTACAGGGAGTCACTGAAGCTTTCTTT. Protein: CASALQGVTEAFF.

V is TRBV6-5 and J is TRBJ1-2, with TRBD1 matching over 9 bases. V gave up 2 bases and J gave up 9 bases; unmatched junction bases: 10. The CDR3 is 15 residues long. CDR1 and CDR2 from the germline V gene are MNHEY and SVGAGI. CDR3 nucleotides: TGTGCCAGCAGTTACACTAACAGGGGGCCGGGGAGCTACACCTTC. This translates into CASSYTNRGPGSYTF.

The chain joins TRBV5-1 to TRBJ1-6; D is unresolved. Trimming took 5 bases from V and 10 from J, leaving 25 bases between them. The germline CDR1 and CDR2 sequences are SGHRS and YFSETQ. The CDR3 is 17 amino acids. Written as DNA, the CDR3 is TGCGCCAGCAGACCTGAACCGGGAACCCCCTTGAGATCACCCCTCCACTTT. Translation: CASRPEPGTPLRSPLHF.

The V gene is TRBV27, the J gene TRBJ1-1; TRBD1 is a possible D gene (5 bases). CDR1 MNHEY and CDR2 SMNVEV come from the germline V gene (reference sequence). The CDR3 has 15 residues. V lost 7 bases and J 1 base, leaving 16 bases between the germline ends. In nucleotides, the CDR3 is TGTGCCAGCATCTCGGGGAGGGGCCAGAACACTGAAGCTTTCTTT. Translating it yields CASISGRGQNTEAFF.

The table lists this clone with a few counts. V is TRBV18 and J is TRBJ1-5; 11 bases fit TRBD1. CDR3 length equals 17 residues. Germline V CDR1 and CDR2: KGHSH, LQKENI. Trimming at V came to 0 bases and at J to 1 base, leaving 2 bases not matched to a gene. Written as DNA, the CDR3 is TGTGCCAGCTCACCACCAGGGACAGGGGGGAGCAATCAGCCCCAGCATTTT. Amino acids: CASSPPGTGGSNQPQHF.

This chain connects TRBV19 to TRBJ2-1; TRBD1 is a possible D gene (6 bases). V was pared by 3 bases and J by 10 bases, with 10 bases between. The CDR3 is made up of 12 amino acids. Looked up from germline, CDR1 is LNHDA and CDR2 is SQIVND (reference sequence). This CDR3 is CASSMGAAEQFF. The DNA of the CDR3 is TGTGCCAGTAGTATGGGGGCGGCGGAGCAGTTCTTC.

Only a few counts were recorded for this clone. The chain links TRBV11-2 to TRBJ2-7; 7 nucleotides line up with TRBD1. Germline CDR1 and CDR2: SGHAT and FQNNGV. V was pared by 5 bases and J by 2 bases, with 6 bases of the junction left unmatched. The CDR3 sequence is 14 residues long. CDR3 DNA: TGTGCCAGCAGCCCCCCCGGACAGGCCTACGAGCAGTACTTC. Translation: CASSPPGQAYEQYF. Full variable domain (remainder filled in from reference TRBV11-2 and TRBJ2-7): EAGVAQSPRYKIIEKRQSVAFWCNPISGHATLYWYQQILGQGPKLLIQFQNNGVVDDSQLPKDRFSAERLKGVDSTLKIQPAKLEDSAVYLCASSPPGQAYEQYFGPGTRLTVT.

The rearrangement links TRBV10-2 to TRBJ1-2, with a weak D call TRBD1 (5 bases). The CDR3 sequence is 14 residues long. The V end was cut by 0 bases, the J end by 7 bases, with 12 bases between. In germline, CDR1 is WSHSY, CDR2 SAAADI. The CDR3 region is CASSESGGAPGYTF. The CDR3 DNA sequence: TGCGCCAGCAGTGAGTCGGGCGGGGCGCCTGGCTACACCTTC.

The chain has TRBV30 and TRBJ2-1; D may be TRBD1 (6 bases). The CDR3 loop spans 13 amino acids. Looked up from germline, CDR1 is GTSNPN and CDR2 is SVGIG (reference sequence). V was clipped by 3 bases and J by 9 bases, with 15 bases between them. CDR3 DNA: TGTGCCTGGAGGGAGACAGGTGAAGCTGAGCAGTTCTTC. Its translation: CAWRETGEAEQFF.

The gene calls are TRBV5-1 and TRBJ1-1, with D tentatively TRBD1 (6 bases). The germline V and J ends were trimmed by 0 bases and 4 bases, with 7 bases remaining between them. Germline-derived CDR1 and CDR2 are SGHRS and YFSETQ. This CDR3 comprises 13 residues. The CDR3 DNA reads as TGCGCCAGCAGCTTGGGGACAGCCACTGAAGCTTTCTTT. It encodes CASSLGTATEAFF.

CDR3 residues: CASSKQGARTGNTIYF. The CDR3 coding sequence is TGTGCCAGTAGTAAACAGGGGGCGCGGACTGGAAACACCATATATTTT. The chain links TRBV19 to TRBJ1-3; 9 positions match TRBD1. Germline CDR1 and CDR2: LNHDA and SQIVND (reference sequence). This CDR3 comprises 16 residues. V shed 4 bases and J 2 bases; nucleotides not matched to a gene: 6.

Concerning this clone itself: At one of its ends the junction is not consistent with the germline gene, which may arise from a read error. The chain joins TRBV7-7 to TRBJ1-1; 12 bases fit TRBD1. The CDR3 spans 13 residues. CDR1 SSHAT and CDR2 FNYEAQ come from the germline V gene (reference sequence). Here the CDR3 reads CASSKGQGAEAFF. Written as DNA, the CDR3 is TGTGCTAGCAGCAAGGGACAGGGGGCGGAAGCTTTCTTT.

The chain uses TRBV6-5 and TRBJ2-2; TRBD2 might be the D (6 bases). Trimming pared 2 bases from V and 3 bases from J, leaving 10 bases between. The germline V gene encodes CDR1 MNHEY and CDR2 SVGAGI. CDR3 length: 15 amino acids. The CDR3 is CASSYNWGDTGELFF. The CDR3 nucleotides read TGTGCCAGCAGTTACAATTGGGGGGACACCGGGGAGCTGTTTTTT.

This CDR3 reads CASTAGVTANTGELFF. Here the CDR3 DNA reads TGTGCCAGTACCGCTGGGGTGACAGCGAACACCGGGGAGCTGTTTTTT. The rearrangement uses TRBV19 and TRBJ2-2; tentatively, D is TRBD1 (5 bases). Germline V gives CDR1 LNHDA, CDR2 SQIVND (reference sequence). Trimming took off 7 bases at V and 0 bases at J, with 15 bases between the two ends. The CDR3 is 16 residues long.

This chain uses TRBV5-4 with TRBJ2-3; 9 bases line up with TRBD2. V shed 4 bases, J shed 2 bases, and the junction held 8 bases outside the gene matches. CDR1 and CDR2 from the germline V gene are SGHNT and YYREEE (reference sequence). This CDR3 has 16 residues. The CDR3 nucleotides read TGTGCCAGCAGCCGGTATCTAGCGGGGAACACAGATACGCAGTATTTT. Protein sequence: CASSRYLAGNTDTQYF.

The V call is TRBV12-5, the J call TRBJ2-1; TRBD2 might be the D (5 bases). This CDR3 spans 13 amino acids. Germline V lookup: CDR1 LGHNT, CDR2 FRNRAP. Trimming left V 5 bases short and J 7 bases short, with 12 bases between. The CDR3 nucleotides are TGTGCTAGTGGTAGAGGGATCATTAATGAGCAGTTCTTC. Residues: CASGRGIINEQFF.

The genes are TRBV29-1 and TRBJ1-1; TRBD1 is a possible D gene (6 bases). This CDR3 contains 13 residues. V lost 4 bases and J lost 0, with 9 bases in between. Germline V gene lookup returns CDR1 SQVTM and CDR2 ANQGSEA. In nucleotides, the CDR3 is TGCAGCGTTGTTCCAGGGGTGAACACTGAAGCTTTCTTT. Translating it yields CSVVPGVNTEAFF. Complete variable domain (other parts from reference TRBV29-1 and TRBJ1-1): SAVISQKPSRDICQRGTSLTIQCQVDSQVTMMFWYRQQPGQSLTLIATANQGSEATYESGFVIDKFPISRPNLTFSTLTVSNMSPEDSSIYLCSVVPGVNTEAFFGQGTRLTVV.

The CDR3 spells CASSERTAPSEEQYF. CDR3 bases: TGTGCCAGCAGCGAAAGGACAGCTCCCTCGGAGGAGCAGTACTTC. The V gene is TRBV14, the J gene TRBJ2-7; TRBD1 might be the D (6 bases). This CDR3 has 15 amino acids. V was shortened by 5 bases and J by 7 bases, with 21 bases between the two germline ends. Germline loops: CDR1 SGHDN, CDR2 FVKESK. The full variable domain, its missing parts supplied by reference TRBV14 and TRBJ2-7, is EAGVTQFPSHSVIEKGQTVTLRCDPISGHDNLYWYRRVMGKEIKFLLHFVKESKQDESGMPNNRFLAERTGGTYSTLKVQPAELEDSGVYFCASSERTAPSEEQYFGPGTRLTVT.

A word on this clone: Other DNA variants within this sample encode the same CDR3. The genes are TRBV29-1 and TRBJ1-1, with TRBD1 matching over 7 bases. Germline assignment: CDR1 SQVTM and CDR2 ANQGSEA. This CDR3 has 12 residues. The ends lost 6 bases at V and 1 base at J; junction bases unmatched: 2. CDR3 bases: TGCAGCGTGAGACAGGGGAACACTGAAGCTTTCTTT. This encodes CSVRQGNTEAFF.

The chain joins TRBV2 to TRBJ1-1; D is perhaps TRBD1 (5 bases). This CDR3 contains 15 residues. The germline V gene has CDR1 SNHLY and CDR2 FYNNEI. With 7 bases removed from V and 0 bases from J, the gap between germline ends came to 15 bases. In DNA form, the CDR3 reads TGTGCCAGCACACGACGGGGGGAGGTGAACACTGAAGCTTTCTTT. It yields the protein CASTRRGEVNTEAFF.

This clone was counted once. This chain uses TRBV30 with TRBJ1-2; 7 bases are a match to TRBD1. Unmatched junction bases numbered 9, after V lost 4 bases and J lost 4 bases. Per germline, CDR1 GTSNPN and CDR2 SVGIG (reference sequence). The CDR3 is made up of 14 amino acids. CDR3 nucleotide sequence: TGTGCCTGGATCTCAGGGGGGATGGGCTATGGCTACACCTTC. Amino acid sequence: CAWISGGMGYGYTF.

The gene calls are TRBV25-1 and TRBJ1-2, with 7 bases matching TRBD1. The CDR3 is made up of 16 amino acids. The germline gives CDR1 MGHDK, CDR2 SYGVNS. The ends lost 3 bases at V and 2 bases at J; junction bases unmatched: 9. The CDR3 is CASSDKKGQLNYGYTF. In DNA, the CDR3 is TGTGCCAGCAGTGACAAAAAGGGACAGTTAAACTATGGCTACACCTTC.

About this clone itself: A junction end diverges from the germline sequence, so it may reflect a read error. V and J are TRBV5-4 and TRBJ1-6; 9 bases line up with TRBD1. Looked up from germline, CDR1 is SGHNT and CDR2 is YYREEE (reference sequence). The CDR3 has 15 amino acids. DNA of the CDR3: TGTGCCAGCAGCCTCGGACAGGGGATGGGTTCACCCATCCACTTT. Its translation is CASSLGQGMGSPIHF.

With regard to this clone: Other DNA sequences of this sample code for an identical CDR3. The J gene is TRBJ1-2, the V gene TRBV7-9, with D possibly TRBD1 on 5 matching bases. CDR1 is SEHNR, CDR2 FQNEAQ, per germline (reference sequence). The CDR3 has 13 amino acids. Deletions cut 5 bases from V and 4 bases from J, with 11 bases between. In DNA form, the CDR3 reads TGTGCCAGCAGCCCCGGACAACTCTATGGCTACACCTTC. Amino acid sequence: CASSPGQLYGYTF.

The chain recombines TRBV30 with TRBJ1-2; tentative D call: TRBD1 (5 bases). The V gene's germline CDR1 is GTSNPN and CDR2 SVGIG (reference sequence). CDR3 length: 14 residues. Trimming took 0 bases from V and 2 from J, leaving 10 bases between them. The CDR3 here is CAWSVGGTNYGYTF. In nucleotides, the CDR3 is TGTGCCTGGAGTGTCGGGGGTACCAACTATGGCTACACCTTC.

CDR3 amino acids: CASSPSALGGEQYF. The CDR3 nucleotides are TGTGCCAGCAGCCCGTCGGCCCTGGGGGGCGAGCAGTACTTC. This sequence joins TRBV11-3 and TRBJ2-7; a possible D gene is TRBD2 (6 bases). Germline-derived CDR1 and CDR2 are SGHNT and YENEEA. V was cut by 5 bases and J by 6 bases, with 17 bases left in between. The CDR3 is 14 amino acids.

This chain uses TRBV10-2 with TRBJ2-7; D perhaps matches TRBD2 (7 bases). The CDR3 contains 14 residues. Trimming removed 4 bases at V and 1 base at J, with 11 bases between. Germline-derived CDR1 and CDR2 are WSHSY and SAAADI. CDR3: CASSASGQSYEQYV. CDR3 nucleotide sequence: TGCGCCAGCAGTGCTAGCGGACAGTCCTACGAGCAGTACGTC.

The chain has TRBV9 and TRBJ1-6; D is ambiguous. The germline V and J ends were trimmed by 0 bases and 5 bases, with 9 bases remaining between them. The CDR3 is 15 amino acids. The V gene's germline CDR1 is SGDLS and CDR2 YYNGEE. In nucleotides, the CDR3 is TGTGCCAGCAGCGTAGCCGGGAATGATAATTCACCCCTCCACTTT. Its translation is CASSVAGNDNSPLHF.

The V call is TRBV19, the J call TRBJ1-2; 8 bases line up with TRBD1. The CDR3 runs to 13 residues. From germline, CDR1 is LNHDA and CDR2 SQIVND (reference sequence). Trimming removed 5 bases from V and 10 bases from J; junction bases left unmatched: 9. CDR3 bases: TGTGCCAGTAGTGACCAGGGACAGGCTATCTACACCTTC. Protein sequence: CASSDQGQAIYTF. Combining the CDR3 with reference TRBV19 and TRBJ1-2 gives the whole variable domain DGGITQSPKYLFRKEGQNVTLSCEQNLNHDAMYWYRQDPGQGLRLIYYSQIVNDFQKGDIAEGYSVSREKKESFPLTVTSAQKNPTAFYLCASSDQGQAIYTFGSGTRLTVV.

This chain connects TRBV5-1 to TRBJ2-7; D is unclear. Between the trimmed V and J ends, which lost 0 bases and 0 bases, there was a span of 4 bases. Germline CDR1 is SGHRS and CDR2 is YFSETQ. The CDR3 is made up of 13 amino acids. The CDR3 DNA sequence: TGCGCCAGCAGCTTGGGGAGCTCCTACGAGCAGTACTTC. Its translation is CASSLGSSYEQYF.

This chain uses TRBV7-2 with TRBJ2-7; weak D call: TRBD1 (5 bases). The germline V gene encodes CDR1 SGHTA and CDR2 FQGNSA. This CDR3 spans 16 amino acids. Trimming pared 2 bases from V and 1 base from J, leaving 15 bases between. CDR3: CASSLRKGSGSYEQYF. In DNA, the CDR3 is TGTGCCAGCAGCTTACGAAAGGGGTCAGGTTCCTACGAGCAGTACTTC.